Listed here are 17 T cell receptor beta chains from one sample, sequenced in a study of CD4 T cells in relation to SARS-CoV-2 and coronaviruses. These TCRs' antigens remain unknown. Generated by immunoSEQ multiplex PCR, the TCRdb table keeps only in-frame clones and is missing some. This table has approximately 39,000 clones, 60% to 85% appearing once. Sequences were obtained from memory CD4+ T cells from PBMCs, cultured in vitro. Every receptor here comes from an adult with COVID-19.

DNA of the CDR3: TGTGCCAGCTCACCTACAGGGGTGGGAAACGAGCAGTACTTC. It is translated as CASSPTGVGNEQYF. This chain joins TRBV18 and TRBJ2-7, with TRBD1 identical over 7 bases. The germline gives CDR1 KGHSH, CDR2 LQKENI. Trimming took 3 bases from V and 5 from J; bases not matched to a gene: 7. CDR3 size: 14 residues.

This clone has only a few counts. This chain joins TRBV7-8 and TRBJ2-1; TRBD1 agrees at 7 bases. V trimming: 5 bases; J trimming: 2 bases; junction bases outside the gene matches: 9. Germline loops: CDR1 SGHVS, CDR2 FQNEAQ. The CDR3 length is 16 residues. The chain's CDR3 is CASSLTGTATYNEQFF. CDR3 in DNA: TGTGCCAGCAGCCTGACCGGGACAGCAACCTACAATGAGCAGTTCTTC.

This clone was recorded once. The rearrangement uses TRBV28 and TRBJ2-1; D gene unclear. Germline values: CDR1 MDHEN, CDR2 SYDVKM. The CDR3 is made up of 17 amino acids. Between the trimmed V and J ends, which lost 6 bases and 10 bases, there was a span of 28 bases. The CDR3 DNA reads TGTGCCAGCAGCTCCCGTAGCCCTAGGCGGCGACGAAGGGAGCAGTTCTTC. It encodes CASSSRSPRRRRREQFF.

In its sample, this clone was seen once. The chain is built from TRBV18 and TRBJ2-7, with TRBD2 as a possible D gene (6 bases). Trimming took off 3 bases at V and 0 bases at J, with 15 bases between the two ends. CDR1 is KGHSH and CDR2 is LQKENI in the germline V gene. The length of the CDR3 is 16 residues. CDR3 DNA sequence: TGTGCCAGCTCACCGGGGCGGCAGGGAGGCTCCTACGAGCAGTACTTC. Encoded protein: CASSPGRQGGSYEQYF.

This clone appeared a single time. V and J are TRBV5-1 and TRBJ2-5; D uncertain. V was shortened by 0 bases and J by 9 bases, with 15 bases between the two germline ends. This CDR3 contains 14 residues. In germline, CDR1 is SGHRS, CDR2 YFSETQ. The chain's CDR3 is CASSLVGVSVAQYF. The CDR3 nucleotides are TGCGCCAGCAGCTTGGTTGGCGTTTCGGTGGCCCAGTACTTC.

The CDR3: CASSAGPHYEQYF. CDR3 nucleotides: TGCGCCAGCAGTGCGGGACCCCACTACGAGCAGTACTTC. This chain connects TRBV4-3 to TRBJ2-7, with a weak D call TRBD2 (6 bases). CDR1 and CDR2 from the germline V gene are LGHNA and YSLEER. Between the trimmed V and J ends, which lost 6 bases and 3 bases, there was a span of 12 bases. The CDR3 runs 13 residues.

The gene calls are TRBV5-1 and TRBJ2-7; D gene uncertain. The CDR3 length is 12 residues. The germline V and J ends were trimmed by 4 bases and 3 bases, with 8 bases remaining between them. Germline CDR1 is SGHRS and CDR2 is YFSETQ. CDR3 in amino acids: CASSENYYEQYF. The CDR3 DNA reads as TGCGCCAGCAGCGAAAATTACTACGAGCAGTACTTC.

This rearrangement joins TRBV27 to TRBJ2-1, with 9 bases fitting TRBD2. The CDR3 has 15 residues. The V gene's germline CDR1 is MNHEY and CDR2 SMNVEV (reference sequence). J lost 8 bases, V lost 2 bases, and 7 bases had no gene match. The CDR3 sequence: CASSLSWRGGDEQFF. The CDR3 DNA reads TGTGCCAGCAGTTTAAGTTGGCGGGGGGGCGATGAGCAGTTCTTC.

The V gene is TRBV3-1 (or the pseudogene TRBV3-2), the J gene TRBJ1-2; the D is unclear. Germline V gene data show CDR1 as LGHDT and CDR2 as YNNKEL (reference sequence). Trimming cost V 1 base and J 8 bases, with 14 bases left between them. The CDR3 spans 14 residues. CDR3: CASSQGVSGGGYTF. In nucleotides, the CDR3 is TGTGCCAGCAGCCAAGGAGTCTCGGGTGGGGGCTACACCTTC.

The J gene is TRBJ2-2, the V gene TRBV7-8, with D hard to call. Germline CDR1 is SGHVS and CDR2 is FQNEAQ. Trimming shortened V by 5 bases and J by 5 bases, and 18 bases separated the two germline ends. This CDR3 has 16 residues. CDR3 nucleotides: TGTGCCAGCAGCGAATGGGTCCCCTTAGGAACCGGGGAGCTGTTTTTT. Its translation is CASSEWVPLGTGELFF.

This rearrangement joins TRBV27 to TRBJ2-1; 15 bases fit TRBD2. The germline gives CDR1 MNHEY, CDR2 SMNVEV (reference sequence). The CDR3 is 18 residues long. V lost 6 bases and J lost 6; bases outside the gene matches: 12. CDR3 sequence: CASRRTSGRGDDANEQFF. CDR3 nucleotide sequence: TGTGCCAGCAGGCGGACTAGCGGGAGGGGGGACGATGCCAATGAGCAGTTCTTC.

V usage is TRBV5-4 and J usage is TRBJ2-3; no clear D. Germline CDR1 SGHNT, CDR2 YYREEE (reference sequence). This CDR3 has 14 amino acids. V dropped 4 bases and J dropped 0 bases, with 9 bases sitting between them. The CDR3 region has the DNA TGTGCCAGCAGCACCGGAATCAGCACAGATACGCAGTATTTT. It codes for CASSTGISTDTQYF.

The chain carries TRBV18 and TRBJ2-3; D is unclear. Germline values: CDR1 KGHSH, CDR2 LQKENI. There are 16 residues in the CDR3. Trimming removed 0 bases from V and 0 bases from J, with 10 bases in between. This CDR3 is CASSPPSSLSTDTQYF. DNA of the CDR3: TGTGCCAGCTCACCACCTAGCTCTCTTAGCACAGATACGCAGTATTTT.

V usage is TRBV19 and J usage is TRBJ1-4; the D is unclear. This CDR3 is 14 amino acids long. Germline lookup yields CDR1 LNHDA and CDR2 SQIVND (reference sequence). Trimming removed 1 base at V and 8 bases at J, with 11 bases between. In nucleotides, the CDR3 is TGTGCCAGTAGTATAGTCCGGGATGAAGAAAAACTGTTTTTT. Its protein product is CASSIVRDEEKLFF.

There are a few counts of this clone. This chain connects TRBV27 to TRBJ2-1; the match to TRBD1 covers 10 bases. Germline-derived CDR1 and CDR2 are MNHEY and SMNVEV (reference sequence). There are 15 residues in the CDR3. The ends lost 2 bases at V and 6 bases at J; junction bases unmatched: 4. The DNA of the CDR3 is TGTGCCAGCAGTTTACCCGGGACAGGGGTCAATGAGCAGTTCTTC. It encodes CASSLPGTGVNEQFF.

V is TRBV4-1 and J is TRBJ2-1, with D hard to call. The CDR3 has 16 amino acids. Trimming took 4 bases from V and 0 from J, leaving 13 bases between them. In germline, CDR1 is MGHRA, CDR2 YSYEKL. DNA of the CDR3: TGCGCCAGCAGCCTAGGGCCCGTAAGCTCCTACAATGAGCAGTTCTTC. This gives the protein CASSLGPVSSYNEQFF.

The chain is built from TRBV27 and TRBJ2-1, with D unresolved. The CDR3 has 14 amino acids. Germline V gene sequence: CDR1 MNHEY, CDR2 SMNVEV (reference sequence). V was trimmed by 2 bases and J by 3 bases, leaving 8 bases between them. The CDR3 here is CASSLMGGYNEQFF. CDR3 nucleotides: TGTGCCAGCAGTTTAATGGGCGGCTACAATGAGCAGTTCTTC.